This T cell receptor beta chain was sequenced for a study of control samples from healthy donors and cancer patients. After removal of 6 bases from V and 4 bases from J, the junction contained 7 bases not matched to a gene. Looked up from germline, CDR1 is MNHEY and CDR2 is SMNVEV (reference sequence). The CDR3 contains 16 residues. TCRdb's table, derived via immunoSEQ multiplex PCR, lists solely in-frame clones and lacks some. The table includes 100,000 to 130,000 clones, around four fifths detected once. Material: blood. This chain connects TRBV27 to TRBJ2-6; TRBD1 matches 9 bases. This clonotype originated in a man between 18 and 35 years old in good health. The CDR3 DNA reads TGTGCCAGCAGCCTACAGGGGGCGGCCGGGGCCAACGTCCTGACTTTC. It yields the protein CASSLQGAAGANVLTF.